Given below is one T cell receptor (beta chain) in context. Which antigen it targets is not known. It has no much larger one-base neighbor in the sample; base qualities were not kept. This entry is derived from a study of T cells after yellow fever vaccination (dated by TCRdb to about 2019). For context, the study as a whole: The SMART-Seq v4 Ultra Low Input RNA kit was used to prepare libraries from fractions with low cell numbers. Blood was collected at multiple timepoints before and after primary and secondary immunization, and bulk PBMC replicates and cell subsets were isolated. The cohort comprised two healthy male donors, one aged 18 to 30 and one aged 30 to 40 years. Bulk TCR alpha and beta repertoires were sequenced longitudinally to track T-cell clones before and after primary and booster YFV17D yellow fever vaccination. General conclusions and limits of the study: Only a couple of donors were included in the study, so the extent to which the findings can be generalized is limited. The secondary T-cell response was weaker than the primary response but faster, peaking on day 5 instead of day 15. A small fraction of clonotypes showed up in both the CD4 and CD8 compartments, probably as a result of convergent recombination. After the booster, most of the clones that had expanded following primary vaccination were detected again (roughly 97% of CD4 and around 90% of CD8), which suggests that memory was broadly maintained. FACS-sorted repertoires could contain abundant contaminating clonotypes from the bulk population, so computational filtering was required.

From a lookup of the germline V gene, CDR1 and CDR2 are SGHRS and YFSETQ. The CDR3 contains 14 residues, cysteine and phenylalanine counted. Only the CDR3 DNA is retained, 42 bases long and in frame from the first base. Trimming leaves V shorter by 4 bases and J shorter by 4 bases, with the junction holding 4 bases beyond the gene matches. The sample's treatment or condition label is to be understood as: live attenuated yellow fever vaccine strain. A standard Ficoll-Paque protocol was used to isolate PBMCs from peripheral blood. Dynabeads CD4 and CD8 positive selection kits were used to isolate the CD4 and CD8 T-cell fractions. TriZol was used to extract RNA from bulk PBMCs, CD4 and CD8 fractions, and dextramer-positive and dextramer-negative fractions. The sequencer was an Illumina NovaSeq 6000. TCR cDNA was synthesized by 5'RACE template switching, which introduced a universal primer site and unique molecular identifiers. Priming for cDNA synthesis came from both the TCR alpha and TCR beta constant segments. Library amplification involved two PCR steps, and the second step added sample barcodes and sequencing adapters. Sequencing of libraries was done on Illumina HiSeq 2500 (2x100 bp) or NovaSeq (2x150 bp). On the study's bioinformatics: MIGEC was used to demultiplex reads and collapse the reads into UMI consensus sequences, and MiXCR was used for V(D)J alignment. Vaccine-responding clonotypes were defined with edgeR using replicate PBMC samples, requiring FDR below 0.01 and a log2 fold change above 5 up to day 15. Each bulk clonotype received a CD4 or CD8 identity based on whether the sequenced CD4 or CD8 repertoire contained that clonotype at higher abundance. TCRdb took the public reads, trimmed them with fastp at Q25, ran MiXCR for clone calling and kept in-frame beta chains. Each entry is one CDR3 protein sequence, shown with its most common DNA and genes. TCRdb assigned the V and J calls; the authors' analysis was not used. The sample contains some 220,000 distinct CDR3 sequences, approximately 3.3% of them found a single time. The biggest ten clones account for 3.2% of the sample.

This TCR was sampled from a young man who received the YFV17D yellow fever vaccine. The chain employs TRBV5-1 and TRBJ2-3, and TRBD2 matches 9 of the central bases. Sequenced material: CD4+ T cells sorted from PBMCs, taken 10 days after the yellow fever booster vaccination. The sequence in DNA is TGCGCCAGCAGCGTACTAGCGGGCGCAGATACGCAGTATTTT. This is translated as CASSVLAGADTQYF. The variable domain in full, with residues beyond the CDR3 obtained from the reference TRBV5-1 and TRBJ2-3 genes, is KAGVTQTPRYLIKTRGQQVTLSCSPISGHRSVSWYQQTPGQGLQFLFEYFSETQRNKGNFPGRFSGRQFSNSRSEMNVSTLELGDSALYLCASSVLAGADTQYFGPGTRLTVL.